This TCR beta chain comes out of a study of T-cell reconstitution after alpha-beta-depleted transplantation in children. This clonotype was observed many times. Molecular barcoding with unique molecular identifiers was used for the TCRbeta library. TCRdb re-called the PCR reads through MiXCR, storing one row per CDR3 protein. The sample contains approximately 420,000 distinct CDR3 sequences, roughly a tenth of which appear only once. The receptor's source is a human donor who donated a stem cell graft to a child with acute myeloid leukemia. Source: PBMCs from the stem cell graft donor, taken from the stem cell graft.

CDR3 in amino acids: CASSLDGRGLGGYTF. The CDR3 nucleotides read TGTGCCAGCAGCTTAGATGGCAGGGGACTGGGTGGCTACACCTTC. This chain connects TRBV7-9 to TRBJ1-2; tentatively, D is TRBD1 (6 bases). V was trimmed by 1 base and J by 7 bases, leaving 16 bases between them. This CDR3 comprises 15 residues. Germline V CDR1 and CDR2: SEHNR, FQNEAQ (reference sequence). The full variable domain, rest sourced from reference TRBV7-9 and TRBJ1-2, is DTGVSQNPRHKITKRGQNVTFRCDPISEHNRLYWYRQTLGQGPEFLTYFQNEAQLEKSRLLSDRFSAERPKGSFSTLEIQRTEQGDSAMYLCASSLDGRGLGGYTFGSGTRLTVV.